The source of this T cell receptor (beta chain) is a study of blood T cell repertoires in COVID-19. Germline CDR1 and CDR2: MNHEY and SVGAGI. CDR3 length: 12 amino acids. V lost 7 bases to trimming and J lost 2 bases, with 7 bases between them. Only in-frame clones appear in the TCRdb table, and some are missing; sequencing was by immunoSEQ multiplex PCR. In the table there are roughly 29,000 clones, about two thirds of which are singletons. This clonotype was obtained from a boy aged 2 to 10 with active or convalescent COVID-19. The sequenced material came from peripheral blood. The V call is TRBV6-5, the J call TRBJ2-3; TRBD2 might be the D (5 bases). The CDR3 reads CASTGNTDTQYF. CDR3 in DNA: TGTGCCAGCACCGGGAACACAGATACGCAGTATTTT.